Below, one TCR beta chain is given with its context. This sample was included in a study of T-cell reconstitution after alpha-beta-depleted transplantation in children. CDR1 is SGHKS and CDR2 is YYEKEE in the germline V gene (reference sequence). The CDR3 spans 16 residues. V lost 0 bases, J lost 1 base, and 2 bases stayed unmatched. Preparation of the TCRbeta library used unique molecular identifiers. TCRdb processed the PCR reads anew with MiXCR; each CDR3 protein has one entry. The data show around 600,000 distinct CDR3 sequences, around 16% seen once. The sample here was PBMCs from the stem cell graft donor, taken from the stem cell graft. V and J are TRBV5-5 and TRBJ2-1; 9 nucleotides align to TRBD2. This receptor was obtained from a human donor who donated a stem cell graft to a child with acute myeloid leukemia. This CDR3 is CASSLAGLASYNEQFF. The CDR3 nucleotides read TGTGCCAGCAGCTTGGCGGGACTAGCTTCCTACAATGAGCAGTTCTTC.